This T cell receptor (beta chain) was observed in a study of CD8 T cells in Susac syndrome. Random hexamers were used to reverse transcribe an amount of roughly 0.45 to 1 ug RNA. MiXCR was run by TCRdb on the immunoSEQ multiplex PCR reads, yielding one entry per CDR3 protein. The top ten clones hold approximately 0.089% of a sample with some 200,000 distinct CDR3 sequences, 90% to 96% of them seen once. This CDR3 is 15 amino acids long. CDR1 is SGDLS, CDR2 YYNGEE, per germline. V shed 4 bases, J shed 4 bases, and the junction held 8 bases outside the gene matches. Sequencing input: CD4+ T cells from PBMCs. This sequence was found in a human donor with Susac syndrome. V is TRBV9 and J is TRBJ2-7; 10 nucleotides align to TRBD2. Here the CDR3 reads CASSQSGGAGYEQYF. CDR3 in DNA: TGTGCCAGCAGCCAGAGCGGGGGGGCCGGGTACGAGCAGTACTTC.